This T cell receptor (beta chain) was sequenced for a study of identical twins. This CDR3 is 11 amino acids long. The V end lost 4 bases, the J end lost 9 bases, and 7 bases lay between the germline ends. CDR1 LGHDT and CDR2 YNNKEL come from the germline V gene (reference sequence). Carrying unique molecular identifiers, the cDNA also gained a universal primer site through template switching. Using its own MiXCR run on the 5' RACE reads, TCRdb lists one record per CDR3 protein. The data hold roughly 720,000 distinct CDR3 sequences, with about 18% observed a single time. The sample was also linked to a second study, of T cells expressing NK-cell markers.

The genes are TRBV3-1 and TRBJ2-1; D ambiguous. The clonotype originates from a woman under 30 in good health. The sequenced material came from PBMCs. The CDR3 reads CASSRRSEQFF. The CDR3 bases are TGTGCCAGCAGCCGGAGAAGTGAGCAGTTCTTC.